These T cell receptor beta chains were read from a single sample in a study of cytomegalovirus exposure and HLA in healthy donors. Some clones are missing from TCRdb's copy, which holds only in-frame ones; the method was immunoSEQ multiplex PCR. The repertoire consists of roughly 170,000 clones, with approximately 84% occurring once and the leading ten covering approximately 2.9%. Specimen: PBMCs. These TCRs come from a woman between 18 and 30 years old in good health and CMV-seropositive. Each CDR3 is given without its conserved first and last residue. The listing skips clone size in some rows; elsewhere it reads once, few, many or a size class.

V,size,J,CDR3
TRBV18,.,TRBJ1-4,ASSPDLATNEKLF
TRBV7-2,.,TRBJ2-3,ASSLLDTQY
TRBV5-4,.,TRBJ2-7,ASSLAGTGAYEQY
TRBV13,.,TRBJ2-5,ASSPRGGETQY
TRBV7-8,.,TRBJ2-3,ASSPEGIDTQY
TRBV2,.,TRBJ2-5,ASGAELSGTQY
TRBV27,.,TRBJ2-2,ASSRSGTTNTGELF
TRBV7-9,few,TRBJ1-1,ASSLGGNEAF
TRBV12-5,.,TRBJ2-1,ASGLDGYNEQF
TRBV5-6,.,TRBJ1-5,ASSFSGVQPQH
TRBV9,.,TRBJ1-1,ASSVLRAMNTEAF
TRBV5-6,.,TRBJ2-3,ASSLDTATQY
TRBV27,.,TRBJ2-2,ASSWATNTGELF
TRBV6-1,.,TRBJ1-3,ASGTDPFGNTIY
TRBV10-3,.,TRBJ1-5,AISDLSNQPQH
TRBV4-2,.,TRBJ1-3,ASSRMDTPGNTIY